This T cell receptor (beta chain) was recovered during a study of beta chain features in type 1 diabetes. General study points: Among all four CD4+ subsets, Type 1 diabetes patients had TCRB CDR3s that were moderately but significantly shorter. A cDNA-based sequencing approach could over-represent cells with high TCR expression.

As every portion of the isolated RNA was reverse transcribed, the sequencing read expressed TCRB transcripts. There were 3.4 million or so reads on average in the naive, central memory and regulatory T cell samples. Sequencing used immunoSEQ multiplex PCR; TCRdb keeps in-frame clones, though not all of them. Here the sample spans some 500,000 clones, about 10% being singletons. Regarding this clone: Its antigen remains unidentified.

The sequenced material came from naive CD4+ T cells from blood. This sequence originates from a woman aged 18-35 years in good health.

The CDR3 protein is CASSVEDRTHGYTF. The CDR3 region has the DNA TGTGCCAGCAGCGTAGAAGACAGAACCCATGGCTACACCTTC. This sequence joins TRBV9 and TRBJ1-2; D is possibly TRBD1 (5 bases). The germline V and J ends were trimmed by 0 bases and 6 bases, with 12 bases remaining between them. Per the germline V gene, CDR1 is SGDLS and CDR2 is YYNGEE. CDR3 length: 14 residues.